This TCR beta chain derives from a study of early T cells in non-severe SARS-CoV-2 infection. Whole-study context: Bulk RNA from unsorted whole blood was sequenced; chains were unpaired. Notes on the study in general: VDJdb-based matching was biased toward anti-spike CD8 responses and missed private and CD4 specificities.

The protocol attached unique molecular identifiers to individual cDNA molecules. TCRdb independently ran MiXCR on the 5' RACE reads; one entry per CDR3 protein. The sample comprises 63,000 or so distinct CDR3 sequences, 12% of which are singletons, and more than 5.5% rests with the top ten. Of note for this clonotype: Its antigen is as yet unknown.

This CDR3 has 17 amino acids. Germline V gives CDR1 SGHRS, CDR2 YFSETQ. V trimming: 0 bases; J trimming: 3 bases; junction bases outside the gene matches: 4. The sample taken for sequencing was whole blood. The chain links TRBV5-1 to TRBJ2-3, with 13 bases that match TRBD2. The TCR sequence derives from an adult who was a healthcare worker with PCR-confirmed SARS-CoV-2 infection or an uninfected control (not recorded which). The CDR3 sequence: CASSLGTSGSLTDTQYF. The CDR3 region has the DNA TGCGCCAGCAGCTTGGGGACTAGCGGGAGTCTAACAGATACGCAGTATTTT.